The subject of this entry is one TCR beta chain. This clone's antigen is unknown. The record has no base qualities; no much larger clone is one base away. These data belong to a study of blood T cell repertoires in COVID-19 (TCRdb year 2020). About the full investigation: Collaborator samples came from the United States, Italy and Spain and covered acute and convalescent phases of COVID-19. A de-identified subject ID, COVID-19 status, age in years and sex were almost always included in the sample metadata. The prospective study material was composed of cDNA or gDNA derived from T cells, B-cell-depleted T cells, or PBMCs. The repertoires were made available in a free public database intended to serve as a resource for research on the immune response to SARS-CoV-2. The samples were drawn from the first 160 participants of the ongoing ImmuneRACE study and from 1,254 subjects provided by 6 global collaborators. Subjects who had been exposed to COVID-19, were actively infected with it, or had recovered from it provided the deeply sampled blood TCRbeta repertoires that made up the dataset. Where available, HLA class I and class II types were obtained from metadata supplied by the sample provider rather than from assay-based typing.

General conclusions and limits of the study: Clinical and demographic metadata were provided uncurated, with the amount varying by source and participant.

Each collaborating institution followed its own protocols to collect whole blood in K2EDTA tubes. Collaborator samples were shipped for TCRbeta analysis as frozen whole blood, isolated PBMCs, or DNA extracted from either sample type. The immunoSEQ Assay, a bias-controlled multiplex PCR, was used to amplify TCRbeta CDR3 regions from genomic DNA. For the original study's pipeline: The number of nucleated cells in each sample was estimated by amplification of reference gene primers within the assay. To quantify the absolute abundance of each unique TCRbeta CDR3 rearrangement, sequence reads were collapsed and filtered. For each sample, productive Simpson clonality was calculated as the square root of Simpson's diversity index over productive rearrangements. As stored in TCRdb, this immuneACCESS dataset retains in-frame rearrangements with V and J assigned. A fraction of the clones does not appear; measured against another copy, unresolved V genes explain less than half of the discrepancy, and the remainder lacks a known reason. V and J calls and clone size come straight from that table; D and trimming were deduced from the DNA. Recorded for this sample are about 200,000 clones; about 88% of them occurred a single time. The top ten constitute around 1.5% of the sample.

The germline V gene encodes CDR1 KGHSH and CDR2 LQKENI. The junction shows trimming of 2 bases on V and 1 base on J, plus 10 bases between the germline ends. Spanning cysteine to phenylalanine, the CDR3 consists of 15 amino acids. Of the read, only the CDR3 DNA is kept; its 45 bases are in frame from base 1. The chain links TRBV18 with TRBJ2-3; a tentative D call is TRBD2 (5 bases match). Sequencing input: peripheral blood. The clonotype was recovered from a man younger than 30 with active or convalescent COVID-19. The base sequence is TGTGCCAGCTCACCAGGGGAGTCGGGCACAGATACGCAGTATTTT. This is translated as CASSPGESGTDTQYF.